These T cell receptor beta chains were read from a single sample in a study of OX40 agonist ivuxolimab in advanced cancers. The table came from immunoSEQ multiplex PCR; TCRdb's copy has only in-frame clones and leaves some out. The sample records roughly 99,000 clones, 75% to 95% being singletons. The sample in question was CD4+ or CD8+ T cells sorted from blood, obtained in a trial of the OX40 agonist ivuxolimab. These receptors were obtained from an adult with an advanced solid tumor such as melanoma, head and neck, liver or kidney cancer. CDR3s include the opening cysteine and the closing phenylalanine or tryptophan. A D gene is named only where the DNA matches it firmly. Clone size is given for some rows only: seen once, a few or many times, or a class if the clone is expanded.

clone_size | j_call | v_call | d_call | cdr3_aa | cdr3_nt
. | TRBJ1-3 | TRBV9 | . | CASSVENTGSGNTIYF | TGTGCCAGCAGCGTAGAGAACACGGGCTCTGGAAACACCATATATTTT
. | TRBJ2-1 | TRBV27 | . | CASSFWGRNEQFF | TGTGCCAGCAGTTTCTGGGGTCGCAATGAGCAGTTCTTC
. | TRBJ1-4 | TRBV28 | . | CASSLATGDATNEKLFF | TGTGCCAGCAGTTTAGCAACAGGAGATGCAACTAATGAAAAACTGTTTTTT
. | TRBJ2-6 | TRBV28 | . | CASSPRVGTHSGANVLTF | TGTGCCAGCAGCCCCCGTGTGGGGACTCACTCTGGGGCCAACGTCCTGACTTTC
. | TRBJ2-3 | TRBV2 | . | CASSGVSSPTDTQYF | TGTGCCAGCAGTGGGGTCTCTTCCCCCACAGATACGCAGTATTTT
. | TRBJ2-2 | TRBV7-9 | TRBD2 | CASSSQILAGGPSTGELFF | TGTGCCAGCAGCTCCCAGATACTAGCGGGAGGGCCTAGCACCGGGGAGCTGTTTTTT
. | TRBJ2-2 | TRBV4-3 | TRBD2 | CASSQTGTSGTGELFF | TGCGCCAGCAGCCAAACCGGGACTAGCGGAACCGGGGAGCTGTTTTTT
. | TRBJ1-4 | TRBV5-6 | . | CASSLLKSAEKLFF | TGTGCCAGCAGCTTGCTCAAGTCTGCTGAAAAACTGTTTTTT
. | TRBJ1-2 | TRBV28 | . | CASSFLGRDNYGYTF | TGTGCCAGCAGTTTCTTAGGTCGGGATAACTATGGCTACACCTTC
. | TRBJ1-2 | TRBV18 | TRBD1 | CASSPSFGVGGGYGYTF | TGTGCCAGCTCACCTAGTTTTGGAGTAGGGGGCGGATATGGCTACACCTTC
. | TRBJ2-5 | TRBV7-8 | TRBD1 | CASRSGTGGFETQYF | TGTGCCAGCAGGTCCGGGACAGGGGGTTTCGAGACCCAGTACTTC
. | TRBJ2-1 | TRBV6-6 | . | CASIEAGSLNNEQFF | TGTGCCAGCATTGAGGCGGGAAGTCTTAACAATGAGCAGTTCTTC
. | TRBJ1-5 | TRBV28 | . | CASSSAGGNQPQHF | TGTGCCAGCAGTTCCGCGGGAGGCAATCAGCCCCAGCATTTT
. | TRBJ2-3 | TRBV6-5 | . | CASSYSAVSSTDTQYF | TGTGCCAGCAGTTACTCGGCGGTCTCTAGCACAGATACGCAGTATTTT
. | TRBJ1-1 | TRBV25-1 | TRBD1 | CASSEPRTGRTEAFF | TGTGCCAGCAGTGAACCACGGACAGGGCGGACTGAAGCTTTCTTT
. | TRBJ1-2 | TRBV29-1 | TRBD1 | CSVATTGEYGYTF | TGCAGCGTTGCCACAACAGGGGAGTATGGCTACACCTTC
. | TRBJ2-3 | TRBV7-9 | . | CASSFTDTQYF | TGTGCCAGCAGCTTCACAGATACGCAGTATTTT
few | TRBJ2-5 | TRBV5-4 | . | CASSLWRGRGETQYF | TGTGCCAGCAGCTTGTGGAGGGGGCGGGGAGAGACCCAGTACTTC
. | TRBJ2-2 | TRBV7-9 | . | CASRSPGRDHTGELFF | TGTGCCAGCAGATCCCCGGGGCGGGATCACACCGGGGAGCTGTTTTTT
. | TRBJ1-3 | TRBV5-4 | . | CASSKAEFSGNTIYF | TGTGCCAGCAGCAAGGCCGAGTTCTCTGGAAACACCATATATTTT
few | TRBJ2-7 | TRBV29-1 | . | CSVEGGIIGYEQYF | TGCAGCGTTGAAGGGGGGATTATTGGGTACGAGCAGTACTTC
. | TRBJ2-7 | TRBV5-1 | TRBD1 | CASSLEPGTGSYEQYF | TGCGCCAGCAGCTTGGAACCCGGGACAGGCTCCTACGAGCAGTACTTC
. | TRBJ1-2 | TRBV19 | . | CASSALTSNYGYTF | TGTGCCAGTTCGGCGCTTACATCTAACTATGGCTACACCTTC
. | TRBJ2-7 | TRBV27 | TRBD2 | CASSPRVLAGYEQYF | TGTGCCAGCAGTCCCCGGGTGTTAGCGGGCTACGAGCAGTACTTC
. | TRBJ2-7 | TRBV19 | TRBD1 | CASTVSWTGINEQYF | TGTGCCAGTACGGTATCCTGGACAGGGATCAACGAGCAGTACTTC
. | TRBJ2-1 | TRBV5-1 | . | CASSLVSSGNNEQFF | TGCGCCAGCAGCTTGGTCTCTTCGGGGAACAATGAGCAGTTCTTC
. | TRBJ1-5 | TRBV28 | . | CASSYGVAADQPQHF | TGTGCCAGCAGTTATGGCGTGGCCGCCGATCAGCCCCAGCATTTT
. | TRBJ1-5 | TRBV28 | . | CASSSPAVSNQPQHF | TGTGCCAGCAGTTCCCCAGCGGTTAGCAATCAGCCCCAGCATTTT
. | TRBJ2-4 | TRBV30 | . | CAWGTQGAKNIQYF | TGTGCCTGGGGAACCCAGGGTGCCAAAAACATTCAGTACTTC
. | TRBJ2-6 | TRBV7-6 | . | CASSLWNSGANVLTF | TGTGCCAGCAGCTTATGGAACTCTGGGGCCAACGTCCTGACTTTC
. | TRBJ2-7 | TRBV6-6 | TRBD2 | CAISEREGGPYEQYF | TGTGCCATCAGTGAGCGGGAGGGGGGCCCCTACGAGCAGTACTTC
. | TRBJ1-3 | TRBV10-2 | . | CASSELGISGNTIYF | TGCGCCAGCAGTGAGTTAGGGATCTCTGGAAACACCATATATTTT
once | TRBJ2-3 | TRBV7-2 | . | CASSRIPTDTQYF | TGTGCCAGCAGCCGCATCCCCACAGATACGCAGTATTTT
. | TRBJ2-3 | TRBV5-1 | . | CASSSRQEDTQYF | TGCGCCAGCAGCTCAAGACAGGAAGATACGCAGTATTTT
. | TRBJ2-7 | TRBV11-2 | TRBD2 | CASSSRGTSGRAELGEQYF | TGTGCCAGCTCTTCACGGGGGACTAGCGGGAGGGCCGAGTTAGGCGAGCAGTACTTC
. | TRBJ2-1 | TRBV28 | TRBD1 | CASSPNRGTEQFF | TGTGCCAGCAGTCCAAACAGGGGGACGGAGCAGTTCTTC
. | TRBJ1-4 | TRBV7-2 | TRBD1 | CASSSRQGFNEKLFF | TGTGCCAGCAGCTCTCGACAGGGTTTTAATGAAAAACTGTTTTTT
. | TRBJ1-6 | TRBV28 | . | CASSFRSSYNSPLHF | TGTGCCAGCAGTTTTCGTAGCTCCTATAATTCACCCCTCCACTTT
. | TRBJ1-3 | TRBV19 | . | CASTRDPLSSGNTIYF | TGTGCCAGTACCCGGGACCCTCTGAGCTCTGGAAACACCATATATTTT
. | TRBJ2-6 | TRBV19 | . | CASSIVRGGSGANVLTF | TGTGCCAGTAGTATAGTCAGGGGAGGGTCTGGGGCCAACGTCCTGACTTTC
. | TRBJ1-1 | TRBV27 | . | CASSRGLRDTEAFF | TGTGCCAGCAGTAGAGGGCTCAGGGACACTGAAGCTTTCTTT
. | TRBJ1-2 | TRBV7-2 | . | CASSFRLAYYGYTF | TGTGCCAGCAGCTTCAGGCTGGCGTACTATGGCTACACCTTC
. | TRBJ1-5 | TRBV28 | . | CASSFTESNQPQHF | TGTGCCAGCAGTTTCACCGAGAGCAATCAGCCCCAGCATTTT
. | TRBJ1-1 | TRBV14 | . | CASSRLMTELNTEAFF | TGTGCCAGCAGCCGGTTAATGACAGAATTGAACACTGAAGCTTTCTTT
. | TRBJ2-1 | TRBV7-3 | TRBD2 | CASSLLGGSSYNEQFF | TGTGCCAGCAGCTTATTAGGCGGGAGCTCCTACAATGAGCAGTTCTTC
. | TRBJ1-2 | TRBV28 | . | CASSPRGYGYTF | TGTGCCAGCAGTCCACGTGGCTATGGCTACACCTTC
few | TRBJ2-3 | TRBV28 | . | CASSPLSGDHTQYF | TGTGCCAGCAGTCCGCTCTCGGGTGACCATACGCAGTATTTT
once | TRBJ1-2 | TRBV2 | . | CASKLGGINYGYTF | TGTGCCAGCAAGCTTGGAGGAATTAACTATGGCTACACCTTC
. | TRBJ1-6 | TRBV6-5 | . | CASGSGFSPLHF | TGTGCCAGCGGATCCGGCTTTTCACCCCTCCACTTT
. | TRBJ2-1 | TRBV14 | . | CASSQSSLYNEQFF | TGTGCCAGCAGCCAATCTTCCCTCTACAATGAGCAGTTCTTC
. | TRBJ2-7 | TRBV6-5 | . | CASSYSKGGASYEQYF | TGTGCCAGCAGTTACTCGAAGGGGGGGGCCTCCTACGAGCAGTACTTC
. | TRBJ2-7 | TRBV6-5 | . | CASSKTGQNIEQYF | TGTGCCAGCAGCAAAACCGGACAGAACATCGAGCAGTACTTC
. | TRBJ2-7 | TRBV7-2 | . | CASSLNRTPAGEQYF | TGTGCCAGCAGCTTAAATAGGACTCCGGCCGGGGAGCAGTACTTC
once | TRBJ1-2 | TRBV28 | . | CASSKGLRQGGYTF | TGTGCCAGCAGTAAGGGACTCCGCCAGGGGGGCTACACCTTC
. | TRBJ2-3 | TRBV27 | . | CASSFYSADTQYF | TGTGCCAGCAGTTTCTACAGTGCAGATACGCAGTATTTT
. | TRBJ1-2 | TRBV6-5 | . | CASSYSGRFYGYTF | TGTGCCAGCAGTTACTCCGGTCGTTTCTATGGCTACACCTTC
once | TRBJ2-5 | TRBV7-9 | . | CASSLGQSETQYF | TGTGCCAGCAGCTTAGGGCAGTCCGAGACCCAGTACTTC
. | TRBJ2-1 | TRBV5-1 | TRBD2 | CASSSTTSAQFSYNEQFF | TGCGCCAGCAGCTCTACGACTAGCGCGCAATTCTCCTACAATGAGCAGTTCTTC
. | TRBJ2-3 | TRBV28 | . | CASRTTDTQYF | TGTGCCAGCAGAACGACAGATACGCAGTATTTT
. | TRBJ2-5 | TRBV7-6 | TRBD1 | CASSVRQGTQETQYF | TGTGCCAGCAGCGTTAGACAGGGGACGCAAGAGACCCAGTACTTC